This T cell receptor beta chain was captured in a study of blood T cell repertoires in COVID-19. TCRdb keeps only in-frame clones here, not all; method: immunoSEQ multiplex PCR. Among 200,000 to 250,000 clones listed, over 65% were seen once. Between the trimmed V and J ends, which lost 3 bases and 5 bases, there was a span of 17 bases. Germline V lookup: CDR1 LNHDA, CDR2 SQIVND (reference sequence). This CDR3 region has 16 residues. This receptor was obtained from a woman aged 55 to 70 who had recovered from COVID-19. The sample comprised PBMCs or T cells enriched from blood (not recorded which). The chain links TRBV19 to TRBJ1-5, with D possibly matching TRBD1 (6 bases). The CDR3 DNA follows: TGTGCCAGTAGTATGCGCTCTAGGGGGAAAGATCAGCCCCAGCATTTT. It encodes CASSMRSRGKDQPQHF. The variable domain in full, completed from reference TRBV19 and TRBJ1-5, reads DGGITQSPKYLFRKEGQNVTLSCEQNLNHDAMYWYRQDPGQGLRLIYYSQIVNDFQKGDIAEGYSVSREKKESFPLTVTSAQKNPTAFYLCASSMRSRGKDQPQHFGDGTRLSIL.